These T cell receptor beta chains were read from a single sample in a study of blood T cell repertoires in COVID-19. This table comes from immunoSEQ multiplex PCR, and its TCRdb copy is limited to in-frame clones, with some not included. The sample comprises 180,000 or so clones, roughly 86% of which are singletons, and 1.5% to 2% rests with the top ten. The sequencing sample was made of peripheral blood. The origin of the receptors is a man between 18 and 35 years old with active or convalescent COVID-19. Each CDR3 is given with its conserved first and last residue. The order of the fields is D gene, clone size, V gene, J gene, CDR3 protein, CDR3 DNA. D genes are given only for firm matches. The size of a clone is reported for some rows only, either as once, few or many, or as a class for expanded clones.

D gene: TRBD2; clone size: once; V gene: TRBV11-3; J gene: TRBJ2-5; CDR3 protein: CASSVLSGGAETQYF; CDR3 DNA: TGTGCCAGCAGCGTCCTTAGCGGGGGGGCAGAGACCCAGTACTTC
D gene: TRBD2; clone size: -; V gene: TRBV7-9; J gene: TRBJ2-7; CDR3 protein: CASSRTSESSYEQYF; CDR3 DNA: TGTGCCAGCAGCCGAACTAGCGAGAGCTCCTACGAGCAGTACTTC
D gene: TRBD1; clone size: -; V gene: TRBV7-9; J gene: TRBJ2-1; CDR3 protein: CASSLGIGQGYEQFF; CDR3 DNA: TGTGCCAGCAGCTTAGGGATCGGACAGGGCTATGAGCAGTTCTTC
D gene: -; clone size: once; V gene: TRBV10-3; J gene: TRBJ1-2; CDR3 protein: CAISEGGPRGYTF; CDR3 DNA: TGTGCCATCAGCGAAGGCGGTCCCCGCGGCTACACCTTC
D gene: -; clone size: -; V gene: TRBV7-9; J gene: TRBJ1-1; CDR3 protein: CASSWRGMNTEAFF; CDR3 DNA: TGTGCCAGCAGCTGGAGAGGCATGAACACTGAAGCTTTCTTT
D gene: -; clone size: -; V gene: TRBV5-1; J gene: TRBJ2-5; CDR3 protein: CASRVSQETQYF; CDR3 DNA: TGCGCCAGCAGGGTTAGCCAAGAGACCCAGTACTTC
D gene: TRBD2; clone size: -; V gene: TRBV4-1; J gene: TRBJ2-5; CDR3 protein: CASNPTPSGIKETQYF; CDR3 DNA: TGCGCCAGCAATCCAACCCCGAGCGGGATTAAAGAGACCCAGTACTTC
D gene: TRBD2; clone size: -; V gene: TRBV19; J gene: TRBJ2-3; CDR3 protein: CASSDSGSRNTQYF; CDR3 DNA: TGTGCCAGTAGCGATAGCGGGTCCAGGAATACGCAGTATTTT
D gene: -; clone size: -; V gene: TRBV5-6; J gene: TRBJ1-4; CDR3 protein: CASSLVAGANEKLFF; CDR3 DNA: TGTGCCAGCAGCTTAGTTGCAGGGGCTAATGAAAAACTGTTTTTT
D gene: -; clone size: -; V gene: TRBV6-5; J gene: TRBJ1-1; CDR3 protein: CASRTLNTEAFF; CDR3 DNA: TGTGCCAGCAGAACACTGAACACTGAAGCTTTCTTT
D gene: TRBD1; clone size: -; V gene: TRBV6-1; J gene: TRBJ1-2; CDR3 protein: CASSDSGRTGGYTF; CDR3 DNA: TGTGCCAGCAGTGATTCGGGACGGACAGGGGGCTACACCTTC
D gene: -; clone size: -; V gene: TRBV25-1; J gene: TRBJ1-1; CDR3 protein: CASSPWGANTEAFF; CDR3 DNA: TGTGCCAGCAGTCCGTGGGGAGCCAACACTGAAGCTTTCTTT
D gene: -; clone size: -; V gene: TRBV27; J gene: TRBJ1-1; CDR3 protein: CASSPERLLNTEAFF; CDR3 DNA: TGTGCCAGCAGTCCCGAGCGGCTATTGAACACTGAAGCTTTCTTT
D gene: -; clone size: -; V gene: TRBV25-1; J gene: TRBJ2-7; CDR3 protein: CASSRDTPGEQYF; CDR3 DNA: TGTGCCAGCAGCCGGGACACCCCTGGAGAGCAGTACTTC
D gene: TRBD1; clone size: once; V gene: TRBV27; J gene: TRBJ1-1; CDR3 protein: CASSLLYTGGGDTEAFF; CDR3 DNA: TGTGCCAGCAGTTTATTGTATACAGGGGGAGGTGACACTGAAGCTTTCTTT
D gene: -; clone size: -; V gene: TRBV3-1/TRBV3-2; J gene: TRBJ1-1; CDR3 protein: CASSREKTGIKTEAFF; CDR3 DNA: TGTGCCAGCAGCCGAGAAAAAACAGGGATAAAGACTGAAGCTTTCTTT
D gene: TRBD1; clone size: once; V gene: TRBV5-5; J gene: TRBJ1-2; CDR3 protein: CASSLEGASTNGYTF; CDR3 DNA: TGTGCCAGCAGCTTGGAGGGGGCGTCAACAAATGGCTACACCTTC